The 26 T cell receptor beta chains listed next were all sequenced from one sample in a study of blood T cell repertoires in COVID-19 (dated by TCRdb to the early 2020s). Library preparation employed the immunoSEQ multiplex PCR assay. TCRdb mirrors the immuneACCESS table, restricted to in-frame sequences. Some clones are absent from its copies; in checked studies, under half trace to an unresolved V gene, and the reason for the others is unknown. The sample table holds 45,000 to 60,000 clones, of which 82% were seen once. The biggest ten clones account for 8.2% of the sample. The sample comprised peripheral blood. The receptors come from a woman of 80 years or more with acute or convalescent COVID-19.

CDR3 nucleotides: TGTGCCACCAGCAGAGCAGGGAAATCGGGTGGCTACACCTTC. This gives the protein CATSRAGKSGGYTF. The chain carries TRBV15 and TRBJ1-2; D perhaps matches TRBD1 (5 bases). CDR3 size: 14 residues. Germline V CDR1 and CDR2: LNHNV, YYDKDF (reference sequence). Deletions cut 1 base from V and 7 bases from J, with 13 bases between.

The V and J genes are TRBV29-1 and TRBJ1-2; 8 bases align to TRBD1. Germline V lookup: CDR1 SQVTM, CDR2 ANQGSEA. V trimming: 3 bases; J trimming: 8 bases; junction bases outside the gene matches: 20. This CDR3 contains 17 residues. The CDR3 loop reads CSVEVTLPTDRVRGYTF. The DNA of the CDR3 is TGCAGCGTTGAGGTGACTTTGCCGACGGACAGGGTCCGGGGCTACACCTTC.

The chain recombines TRBV2 with TRBJ2-5, with 8 bases identical to TRBD1. Trimming removed 6 bases from V and 5 bases from J; junction bases left unmatched: 5. CDR1 is SNHLY, CDR2 FYNNEI, per germline. The CDR3 runs 13 residues. The CDR3 DNA follows: TGTGCCAGCAGCCCTAACAGGGGGGAGACCCAGTACTTC. This codes for CASSPNRGETQYF.

The rearrangement links TRBV19 to TRBJ2-3; 8 bases line up with TRBD2. Losses at the gene ends were 6 bases for V and 7 bases for J; bases not matched to a gene: 12. The germline gives CDR1 LNHDA, CDR2 SQIVND (reference sequence). The CDR3 has 15 amino acids. The CDR3 DNA sequence: TGTGCCAGTAGGACAACTAGCGGAGCACAGCATACGCAGTATTTT. This gives the protein CASRTTSGAQHTQYF.

The rearrangement joins TRBV7-9 to TRBJ2-5; 9 nucleotides agree with TRBD2. The CDR3 is 18 amino acids. Unmatched junction bases numbered 19, after V lost 7 bases and J lost 4 bases. CDR1 and CDR2 from the germline V gene are SEHNR and FQNEAQ (reference sequence). CDR3 in DNA: TGTGCCAGCACCTCCCTGGCTAGCGGGGTACAAGGTGGAGAGACCCAGTACTTC. Its protein is CASTSLASGVQGGETQYF.

This clone was counted only a few times. The chain recombines TRBV19 with TRBJ1-2; possible D gene TRBD1, 5 bases. The CDR3 has 14 residues. The V end was cut by 7 bases, the J end by 6 bases, with 18 bases between. Germline CDR1 LNHDA, CDR2 SQIVND (reference sequence). The CDR3 sequence: CASTDGPRRDGYTF. The CDR3 nucleotides read TGTGCCAGTACGGACGGACCCCGCAGGGATGGCTACACCTTC.

The count of this clone is one. The rearrangement uses TRBV5-1 and TRBJ1-1; tentative D call: TRBD1 (5 bases). V was cut by 4 bases and J by 3 bases, with 10 bases left in between. In germline, CDR1 is SGHRS, CDR2 YFSETQ. CDR3 length equals 13 residues. CDR3 nucleotides: TGCGCCAGCAGCGGTACAGGTGACACTGAAGCTTTCTTT. Translated, it gives CASSGTGDTEAFF.

This chain links TRBV24-1 with TRBJ2-1; 9 positions agree with TRBD1. V was clipped by 4 bases and J by 8 bases; unmatched bases: 8. Germline CDR1 KGHDR, CDR2 SFDVKD. The CDR3 is made up of 15 amino acids. The CDR3 loop is CATSDRRQGVDEQFF. DNA of the CDR3: TGTGCCACCAGTGACCGTAGACAGGGGGTCGATGAGCAGTTCTTC.

In this sample, this clone turned up once. The chain has TRBV28 and TRBJ2-1, with TRBD2 identical over 10 bases. After removal of 2 bases from V and 8 bases from J, the junction contained 6 bases not matched to a gene. Germline V CDR1 and CDR2: MDHEN, SYDVKM. The CDR3 covers 15 residues. DNA of the CDR3: TGTGCCAGCAGTTTACAACTAGCGGGGCGGGATGAGCAGTTCTTC. Translation gives CASSLQLAGRDEQFF.

The table lists this clone with a few counts. The chain joins TRBV11-2 to TRBJ2-5; 7 bases are shared with TRBD2. Trimming cost V 4 bases and J 4 bases; bases outside gene matches: 12. Germline CDR1 reads SGHAT; CDR2 reads FQNNGV. The length of the CDR3 is 16 residues. The CDR3 DNA reads as TGTGCCAGCAGCTCCGGCACAGGAGCGGGATTAGAGACCCAGTACTTC. Translated, it gives CASSSGTGAGLETQYF.

This clone was detected a few times. V usage is TRBV10-2 and J usage is TRBJ1-5; TRBD1 agrees at 7 bases. With 7 bases clipped from V and 2 bases from J, the junction kept 5 bases outside the gene matches. CDR1 and CDR2 from the germline V gene are WSHSY and SAAADI. The CDR3 sequence is 14 residues long. CDR3 loop: CASTDRVGNQPQHF. The CDR3 nucleotides are TGCGCCAGCACAGACAGGGTTGGCAATCAGCCCCAGCATTTT.

This clone was counted a few times. This sequence joins TRBV7-9 and TRBJ2-5, with TRBD1 identical over 8 bases. The length of the CDR3 is 18 residues. CDR1 and CDR2 (germline): SEHNR, FQNEAQ (reference sequence). The J segment lost 5 bases and the V segment lost 1 base, leaving 15 bases of the junction unmatched. CDR3 bases: TGTGCCAGCAGCTTAGACCTAGGACAGGGTCCACGATCGGAGACCCAGTACTTC. It encodes CASSLDLGQGPRSETQYF.

The rearrangement links TRBV5-1 to TRBJ2-3; the D gene is possibly TRBD1 (5 bases). The V end lost 4 bases, the J end lost 2 bases, and 17 bases lay between the germline ends. CDR3 length: 16 residues. CDR1 is SGHRS, CDR2 YFSETQ, per germline. The CDR3 nucleotides are TGCGCCAGCAGCCCGGATGCCCAGGGTAACACAGATACGCAGTATTTT. It encodes CASSPDAQGNTDTQYF.

The sample holds one count of this clone. The same CDR3 can be traced to other DNA sequences in this sample. V is TRBV27 and J is TRBJ2-7, with 9 bases aligning to TRBD1. The J segment lost 4 bases and the V segment lost 6 bases, leaving 4 bases of the junction unmatched. The CDR3 is made up of 13 amino acids. Germline assignment: CDR1 MNHEY and CDR2 SMNVEV (reference sequence). CDR3 region: CASRGQGLYEQYF. For the CDR3, the DNA is TGTGCCAGCAGGGGACAGGGCCTTTACGAGCAGTACTTC.

The rearrangement joins TRBV28 to TRBJ1-1; 8 nucleotides line up with TRBD1. The CDR3 is 13 residues long. Looked up from germline, CDR1 is MDHEN and CDR2 is SYDVKM. Unmatched junction bases numbered 3, after V lost 4 bases and J lost 5 bases. CDR3 region: CASSSGGKTEAFF. In nucleotides, the CDR3 is TGTGCCAGCAGTTCAGGGGGCAAGACTGAAGCTTTCTTT.

The V call is TRBV2, the J call TRBJ1-2; D not certain. The CDR3 is 14 residues long. The germline V and J ends were trimmed by 1 base and 2 bases, with 8 bases remaining between them. CDR1 is SNHLY, CDR2 FYNNEI, per germline. The CDR3 DNA reads TGTGCCAGCAGTGAAGTGGGCAGAAACTATGGCTACACCTTC. This sequence encodes CASSEVGRNYGYTF.

V usage is TRBV5-1 and J usage is TRBJ1-2; 9 bases agree with TRBD1. This CDR3 contains 16 residues. Trimming at V came to 0 bases and at J to 2 bases, leaving 5 bases not matched to a gene. CDR1 is SGHRS, CDR2 YFSETQ, per germline. The CDR3 nucleotides read TGCGCCAGCAGCTTGGGGCTGGGACAGGGCAACTATGGCTACACCTTC. This codes for CASSLGLGQGNYGYTF.

The chain carries TRBV18 and TRBJ2-7; 9 nucleotides line up with TRBD1. Germline V lookup: CDR1 KGHSH, CDR2 LQKENI. After removal of 0 bases from V and 6 bases from J, the junction contained 6 bases not matched to a gene. This CDR3 has 15 amino acids. CDR3: CASSPPDRGKGEQYF. CDR3 DNA sequence: TGTGCCAGCTCACCACCGGACAGGGGCAAAGGCGAGCAGTACTTC.

The gene calls are TRBV7-9 and TRBJ1-6; D perhaps matches TRBD1 (5 bases). Trimming cost V 4 bases and J 9 bases, with 13 bases left between them. In germline, CDR1 is SEHNR, CDR2 FQNEAQ (reference sequence). CDR3 size: 14 residues. This CDR3 is CASSSDQGSSPLHF. The CDR3 nucleotides are TGTGCCAGCAGCTCTGACCAGGGAAGTTCACCCCTCCACTTT.

J is TRBJ1-1 and V is TRBV7-6; no clear D. The CDR3 spans 13 residues. Germline V gene data show CDR1 as SGHVS and CDR2 as FNYEAQ. V lost 2 bases and J lost 8, with 12 bases in between. The CDR3 loop is CASSLYPYSEAFF. DNA of the CDR3: TGTGCCAGCAGCTTATATCCTTATTCGGAAGCTTTCTTT.

This clone has a handful of counts. This chain links TRBV5-1 with TRBJ2-7; TRBD1 is a possible D gene (6 bases). Germline CDR1 SGHRS, CDR2 YFSETQ. The CDR3 covers 14 residues. Deletions cut 4 bases from V and 3 bases from J, with 14 bases between. This CDR3 reads CASSIDRTLYEQYF. The CDR3, as DNA: TGCGCCAGCAGCATCGACAGGACCCTCTACGAGCAGTACTTC.

This chain uses TRBV18 with TRBJ2-5; a possible D gene is TRBD2 (6 bases). The CDR3 has 18 amino acids. The germline V gene encodes CDR1 KGHSH and CDR2 LQKENI. V dropped 4 bases and J dropped 2 bases, with 23 bases sitting between them. For the CDR3, the DNA is TGTGCCAGCTCACAGCGGGCCCCTAGCGCTACGACACAAGAGACCCAGTACTTC. Encoded protein: CASSQRAPSATTQETQYF.

The V call is TRBV10-1, the J call TRBJ2-1, with unresolved D. Germline V CDR1 and CDR2: WNHNN, SYGVQD (reference sequence). The CDR3 totals 13 residues. Trimming took 2 bases from V and 7 from J, leaving 9 bases between them. CDR3 sequence (DNA): TGCGCCAGCAGTGAGGAACAGTTGAATGAGCAGTTCTTC. It yields the protein CASSEEQLNEQFF.

The chain is built from TRBV28 and TRBJ2-1; 8 bases map to TRBD1. The V gene end was trimmed by 2 bases and the J gene end by 2 bases; junction bases not matched to a gene: 2. CDR3 length: 15 amino acids. Per the germline V gene, CDR1 is MDHEN and CDR2 is SYDVKM. The CDR3 spells CASSLQGATYNEQFF. In DNA, the CDR3 is TGTGCCAGCAGTTTACAGGGGGCTACCTACAATGAGCAGTTCTTC.

J is TRBJ2-2 and V is TRBV9, with 12 bases matching TRBD2. The CDR3 consists of 14 residues. J gave up 7 bases and V 7 bases, and 5 bases lay outside the gene matches. From germline, CDR1 is SGDLS and CDR2 YYNGEE. As DNA, the CDR3 is TGTGCCAGCGGACTAGCGGGATTTGGCGGGGAGCTGTTTTTT. Translated, it gives CASGLAGFGGELFF.

The V and J genes are TRBV5-1 and TRBJ2-1; TRBD2 matches at 13 bases. This CDR3 region has 16 residues. V lost 1 base to trimming and J lost 10 bases; unmatched junction nucleotides: 8. Germline assignment: CDR1 SGHRS and CDR2 YFSETQ. The CDR3 DNA reads as TGCGCCAGCAGCTTGATGACTAGCGGGAGGTTCGGAGAGCAGTTCTTC. It codes for CASSLMTSGRFGEQFF.